These T cell receptor beta chains were read from a single sample in a study of sequential checkpoint blockade in melanoma. Data came from immunoSEQ multiplex PCR; TCRdb stores just in-frame clones and leaves some out. This table has tens of thousands of clones, 83% appearing once. This material consisted of CD8+ T cells sorted from blood (inferred from file names), taken from a patient given nivolumab and ipilimumab in sequence. Receptors were obtained from a human donor with melanoma. Both conserved end residues are part of each CDR3. The D gene is left open where the match is weak. Where a row states a size, it is once, few, many or the class of an expanded clone; other rows omit it.

16	TRBJ2-1	-	TRBD2	TRBV7-9	TGTGCCAGCCAAGGACTAGCGGGAGTTTCCTACAATGAGCAGTTCTTC	CASQGLAGVSYNEQFF
13	TRBJ1-1	few	-	TRBV27	TGTGCCAGCAGTTTCACAGTGAACACTGAAGCTTTCTTT	CASSFTVNTEAFF
12	TRBJ2-3	-	-	TRBV7-3	TGTGCCAGCAGCTTAGTTATAGATACGCAGTATTTT	CASSLVIDTQYF
16	TRBJ2-1	few	TRBD2	TRBV6-4	TGTGCCAGCAGTGACTCAAGCGGGGGGGACTACAATGAGCAGTTCTTC	CASSDSSGGDYNEQFF
15	TRBJ1-5	-	TRBD1	TRBV25-1	TGTGCCAGCAGTGAAAATCCGCAGGGGGATCAGCCCCAGCATTTT	CASSENPQGDQPQHF
14	TRBJ2-1	-	-	TRBV19	TGTGCCAGTAGTATAGGAGAGGCCTACAATGAGCAGTTCTTC	CASSIGEAYNEQFF
14	TRBJ2-3	-	TRBD2	TRBV6-4	TGTGCCAGCAGTGAGCTAGCGGCAACAGATACGCAGTATTTT	CASSELAATDTQYF
16	TRBJ1-1	-	TRBD1	TRBV10-3	TGTGCCATCAGTGAGTCGACAGGGGGTGTGAACACTGAAGCTTTCTTT	CAISESTGGVNTEAFF
14	TRBJ1-1	-	-	TRBV4-1	TGCGCCAGCAGCCCGGGACAAATGAACACTGAAGCTTTCTTT	CASSPGQMNTEAFF
15	TRBJ2-7	-	TRBD2	TRBV11-1	TGTGCCAGCAGCCAGGGACTAGCATTGGGGTACGAGCAGTACTTC	CASSQGLALGYEQYF
14	TRBJ2-7	-	TRBD2	TRBV5-5	TGTGCCAGCAGCCCCGTAGCGGGCTTCGACGAGCAGTACTTC	CASSPVAGFDEQYF
14	TRBJ2-1	-	TRBD2	TRBV6-4	TGTGCCAGCAGTGACGGGGGGGGATACAATGAGCAGTTCTTC	CASSDGGGYNEQFF
15	TRBJ2-7	-	-	TRBV5-6	TGTGCCAGCAGCGGGTGGACTCTGGTCACCTACGAGCAGTACTTC	CASSGWTLVTYEQYF
16	TRBJ2-1	-	TRBD2	TRBV5-1	TGCGCCAGCAGCTCTCTCGGAGCGGGAGGGCCGGTTGAGCAGTTCTTC	CASSSLGAGGPVEQFF
12	TRBJ1-1	once	-	TRBV19	TGTGCCAGTAAGACGGGCGGGACTGAAGCTTTCTTT	CASKTGGTEAFF
15	TRBJ1-2	-	TRBD1	TRBV5-6	TGTGCCAGCAGCTCACCGGGACAGGGGGTCGATGGCTACACCTTC	CASSSPGQGVDGYTF
14	TRBJ2-1	-	TRBD2	TRBV5-6	TGTGCCAGCAGCTTTAGCGGGTTTTACAATGAGCAGTTCTTC	CASSFSGFYNEQFF
17	TRBJ1-3	-	-	TRBV9	TGTGCCAGCAGCCCCACGGGAGTGAGGGCGTCTGGAAACACCATATATTTT	CASSPTGVRASGNTIYF
16	TRBJ2-1	-	TRBD2	TRBV7-3	TGTGCCAGCAGCTTACTAAGCGGGAGGGACTACAATGAGCAGTTCTTC	CASSLLSGRDYNEQFF
14	TRBJ2-7	-	TRBD2	TRBV2	TGTGCCAGCAGTATTGAGCGGGAGGGCTACGAGCAGTACTTC	CASSIEREGYEQYF
16	TRBJ1-5	few	-	TRBV21-1	TGTGCCAGCAACGACAGGCCCCGGGGTAGCAATCAGCCCCAGCATTTT	CASNDRPRGSNQPQHF
15	TRBJ2-3	-	TRBD2	TRBV9	TGTGCCAGCAGCACCCGGACTAGCGGGGTTGATACGCAGTATTTT	CASSTRTSGVDTQYF
16	TRBJ2-7	-	TRBD2	TRBV4-1	TGCGCCAGCAGCCCAGTCGGGACTAGCGGGACCTACGAGCAGTACTTC	CASSPVGTSGTYEQYF
13	TRBJ2-5	-	-	TRBV27	TGTGCCAGCAGTTTCCTAGATCAAGAGACCCAGTACTTC	CASSFLDQETQYF
16	TRBJ2-3	-	TRBD1	TRBV4-2	TGTGCCAGCAGCCGAGGGACAGGGGGTCGGACAGATACGCAGTATTTT	CASSRGTGGRTDTQYF
15	TRBJ2-5	-	TRBD1	TRBV9	TGTGCCAGCAGCGCAGGGGACAGGTCGGCCGAGACCCAGTACTTC	CASSAGDRSAETQYF
14	TRBJ1-1	-	-	TRBV6-5	TGTGCCAGCAGTTACTCGGAGGGGAACACTGAAGCTTTCTTT	CASSYSEGNTEAFF
17	TRBJ2-1	-	TRBD2	TRBV4-3	TGCGCCAGCAGCCAAGATTTTCAGACTAGCGTGGCCAATGAGCAGTTCTTC	CASSQDFQTSVANEQFF
16	TRBJ1-4	-	TRBD1	TRBV27	TGTGCCAGCAGCATCGCTGCAGGGGGCCGTCGGGAAAAACTGTTTTTT	CASSIAAGGRREKLFF
15	TRBJ2-1	-	TRBD2	TRBV6-6	TGTGCCAGCAGTCTAGGGACTAGCGGGACAAATGAGCAGTTCTTC	CASSLGTSGTNEQFF
13	TRBJ2-2	-	-	TRBV19	TGTGCCAGTAGCCTAACGGGCACCGGGGAGCTGTTTTTT	CASSLTGTGELFF
15	TRBJ2-1	-	TRBD2	TRBV6-1	TGTGCCAGCAGTCCTATTGCGGGAGAATACAATGAGCAGTTCTTC	CASSPIAGEYNEQFF
11	TRBJ2-7	-	TRBD1	TRBV10-2	TGCGCCAGTTCAGGGGGTGGAGAGCAGTACTTC	CASSGGGEQYF
16	TRBJ1-5	-	-	TRBV5-6	TGTGCCAGCAGCTTGGCGGGAACCCTTAGCAATCAGCCCCAGCATTTT	CASSLAGTLSNQPQHF
17	TRBJ2-6	-	-	TRBV9	TGTGCCAGCAGCGGGGGGCAAAGGAGCTCTGGGGCCAACGTCCTGACTTTC	CASSGGQRSSGANVLTF
15	TRBJ2-1	once	-	TRBV9	TGTGCCAGCAGCCGCCAAACGGGGGGCAACAATGAGCAGTTCTTC	CASSRQTGGNNEQFF
18	TRBJ1-2	-	TRBD1	TRBV4-1	TGCGCCAGCAGCCAAGCTTGGGTGGACAGGGAGACTAACTATGGCTACACCTTC	CASSQAWVDRETNYGYTF
14	TRBJ1-5	-	TRBD1	TRBV19	TGTGCCAGTAGTCCCGGGACAGGGGCTCAGCCCCAGCATTTT	CASSPGTGAQPQHF
15	TRBJ2-4	few	TRBD1	TRBV7-9	TGTGCCAGCAGCTTAGTAGTACAGGGGAAAAACATTCAGTACTTC	CASSLVVQGKNIQYF
16	TRBJ1-2	once	-	TRBV4-2	TGTGCCAGCAGCCAAGAGGGGGGGAGGGGAATGGAGGGCTACACCTTC	CASSQEGGRGMEGYTF
14	TRBJ2-7	-	-	TRBV4-1	TGCGCCAGCAGCCAGACGACAGGCTCCTACGAGCAGTACTTC	CASSQTTGSYEQYF
15	TRBJ2-3	-	TRBD2	TRBV7-2	TGTGCCAGCAGCTTACTACTAGCGGGGGGAGATACGCAGTATTTT	CASSLLLAGGDTQYF
15	TRBJ2-7	-	-	TRBV11-2	TGTGCCAGCAGCTTAGTAGAGGGAAGAGCCTACGAGCAGTACTTC	CASSLVEGRAYEQYF
15	TRBJ1-1	-	-	TRBV5-1	TGCGCCAGCAGCTTGTTTGGCAGGGGTGGCACTGAAGCTTTCTTT	CASSLFGRGGTEAFF
15	TRBJ2-6	-	-	TRBV28	TGTGCCAGCAGTTCCCGTTTCTCTGGGGCCAACGTCCTGACTTTC	CASSSRFSGANVLTF
14	TRBJ2-1	few	TRBD2	TRBV5-1	TGCGCCAGCAGCTTGAGCGGGGGGCAGAATGAGCAGTTCTTC	CASSLSGGQNEQFF
14	TRBJ1-2	-	TRBD1	TRBV19	TGTGCCAGTAGTATAGGGACAGGGGGCTATGGCTACACCTTC	CASSIGTGGYGYTF
13	TRBJ2-7	-	-	TRBV28	TGTGCCAGCAGGGTGACAGGCTTCTACGAGCAGTACTTC	CASRVTGFYEQYF
16	TRBJ1-1	-	TRBD1	TRBV11-2	TGTGCCAGCAGCTTTGGGACAGAAATAATGAACACTGAAGCTTTCTTT	CASSFGTEIMNTEAFF
14	TRBJ1-1	-	-	TRBV4-1	TGCGCCAGCAGCCAGAGAGGCAGGAACACTGAAGCTTTCTTT	CASSQRGRNTEAFF
13	TRBJ2-7	-	TRBD1	TRBV18	TGTGCCAGCTCGACCGGGACAGCCTACGAGCAGTACTTC	CASSTGTAYEQYF
14	TRBJ2-5	-	-	TRBV28	TGTGCCAGCAGTCCTCAAGGGTGGAGGGAGACCCAGTACTTC	CASSPQGWRETQYF
15	TRBJ2-1	-	TRBD2	TRBV7-3	TGTGCCAGCAGCTTAGGTCGAGCGGGAGTCGGTGAGCAGTTCTTC	CASSLGRAGVGEQFF
17	TRBJ2-2	-	TRBD2	TRBV4-1	TGCGCCAGCAGCCAACGGATAGCGGGGGGGGACACCGGGGAGCTGTTTTTT	CASSQRIAGGDTGELFF
13	TRBJ2-7	-	-	TRBV5-4	TGTGCCAGCAGCTCGGGACTTCTCTACGAGCAGTACTTC	CASSSGLLYEQYF